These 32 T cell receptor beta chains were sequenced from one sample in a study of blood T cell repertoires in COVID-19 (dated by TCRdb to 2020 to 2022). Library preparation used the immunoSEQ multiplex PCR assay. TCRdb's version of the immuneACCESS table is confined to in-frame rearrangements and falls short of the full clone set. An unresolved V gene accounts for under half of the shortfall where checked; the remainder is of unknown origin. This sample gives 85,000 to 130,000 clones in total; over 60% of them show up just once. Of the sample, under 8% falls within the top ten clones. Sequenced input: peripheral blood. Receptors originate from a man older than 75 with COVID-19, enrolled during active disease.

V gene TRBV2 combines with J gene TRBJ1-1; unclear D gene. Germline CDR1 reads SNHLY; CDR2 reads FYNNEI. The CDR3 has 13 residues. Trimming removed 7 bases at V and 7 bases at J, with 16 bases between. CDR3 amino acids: CASMLGRRNEAFF. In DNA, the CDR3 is TGTGCCAGCATGCTAGGTCGCAGAAATGAAGCTTTCTTT.

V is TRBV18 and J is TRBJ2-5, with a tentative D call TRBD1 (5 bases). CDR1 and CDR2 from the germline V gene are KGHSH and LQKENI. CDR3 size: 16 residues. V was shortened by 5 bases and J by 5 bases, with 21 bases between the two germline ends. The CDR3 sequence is CASSVSARVDLETQYF. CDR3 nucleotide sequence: TGTGCCAGCTCAGTCTCGGCCAGGGTAGATTTGGAGACCCAGTACTTC.

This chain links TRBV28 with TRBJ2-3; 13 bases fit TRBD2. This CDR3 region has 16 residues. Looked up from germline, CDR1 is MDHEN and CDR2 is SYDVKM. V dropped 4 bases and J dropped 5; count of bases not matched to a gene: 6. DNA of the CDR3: TGTGCCAGCAGTTCAACCGGGACTAGCGGGATAGATACGCAGTATTTT. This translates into CASSSTGTSGIDTQYF.

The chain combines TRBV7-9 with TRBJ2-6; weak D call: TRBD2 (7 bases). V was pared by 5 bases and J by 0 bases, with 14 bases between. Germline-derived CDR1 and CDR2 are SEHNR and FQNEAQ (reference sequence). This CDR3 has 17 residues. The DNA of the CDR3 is TGTGCCAGCAGCCCCGCAAGGGGGGGCTCTGGGGCCAACGTCCTGACTTTC. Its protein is CASSPARGGSGANVLTF. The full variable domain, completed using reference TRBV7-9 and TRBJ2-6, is DTGVSQNPRHKITKRGQNVTFRCDPISEHNRLYWYRQTLGQGPEFLTYFQNEAQLEKSRLLSDRFSAERPKGSFSTLEIQRTEQGDSAMYLCASSPARGGSGANVLTFGAGSRLTVL.

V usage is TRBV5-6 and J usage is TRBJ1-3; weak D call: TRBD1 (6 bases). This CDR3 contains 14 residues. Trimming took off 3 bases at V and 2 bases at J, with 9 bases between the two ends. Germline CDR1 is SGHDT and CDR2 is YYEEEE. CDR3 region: CASSSRTAGNTIYF. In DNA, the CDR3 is TGTGCCAGCAGCTCCCGGACAGCTGGAAACACCATATATTTT.

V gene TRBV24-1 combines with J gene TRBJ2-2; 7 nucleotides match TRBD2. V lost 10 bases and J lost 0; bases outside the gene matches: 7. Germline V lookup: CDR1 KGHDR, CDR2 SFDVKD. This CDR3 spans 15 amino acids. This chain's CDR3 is CATGGRDANTGELFF. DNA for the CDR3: TGTGCCACGGGTGGGAGGGACGCGAACACCGGGGAGCTGTTTTTT.

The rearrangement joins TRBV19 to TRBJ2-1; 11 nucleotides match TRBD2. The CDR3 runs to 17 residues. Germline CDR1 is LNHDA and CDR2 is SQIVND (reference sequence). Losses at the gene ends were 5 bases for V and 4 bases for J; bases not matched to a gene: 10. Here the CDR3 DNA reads TGTGCCAGTAGTGCCCTAGCGGGAGGAGTAGCATACAATGAGCAGTTCTTC. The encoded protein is CASSALAGGVAYNEQFF.

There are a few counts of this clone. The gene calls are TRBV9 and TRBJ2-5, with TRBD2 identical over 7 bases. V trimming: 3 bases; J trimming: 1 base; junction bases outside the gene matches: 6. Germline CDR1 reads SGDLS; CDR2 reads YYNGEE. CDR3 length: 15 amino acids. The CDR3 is CASSGRSGIQETQYF. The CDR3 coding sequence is TGTGCCAGCAGCGGACGGAGCGGGATCCAAGAGACCCAGTACTTC.

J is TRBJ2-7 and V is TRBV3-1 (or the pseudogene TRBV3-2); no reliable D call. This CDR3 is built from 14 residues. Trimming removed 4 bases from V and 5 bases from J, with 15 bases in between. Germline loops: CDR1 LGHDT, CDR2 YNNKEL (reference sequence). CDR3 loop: CASSLGPIKDEQYF. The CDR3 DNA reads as TGTGCCAGCAGCCTGGGCCCGATAAAGGACGAGCAGTACTTC.

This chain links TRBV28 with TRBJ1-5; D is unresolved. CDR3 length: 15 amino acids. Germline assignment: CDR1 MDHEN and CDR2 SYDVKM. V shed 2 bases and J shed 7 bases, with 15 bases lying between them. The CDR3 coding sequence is TGTGCCAGCAGTTTAGATGGGAGGGTAGACCAGCCCCAGCATTTT. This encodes CASSLDGRVDQPQHF.

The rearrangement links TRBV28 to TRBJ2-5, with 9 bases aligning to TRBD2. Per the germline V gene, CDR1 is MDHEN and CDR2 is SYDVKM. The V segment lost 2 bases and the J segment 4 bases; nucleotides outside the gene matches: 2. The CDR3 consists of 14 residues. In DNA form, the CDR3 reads TGTGCCAGCAGTTTAAGTAGCGGGAGAGAGACCCAGTACTTC. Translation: CASSLSSGRETQYF.

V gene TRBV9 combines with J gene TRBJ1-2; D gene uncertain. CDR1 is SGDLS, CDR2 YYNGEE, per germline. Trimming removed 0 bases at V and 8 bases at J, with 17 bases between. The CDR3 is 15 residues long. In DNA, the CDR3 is TGTGCCAGCAGCGTAGATCTGTTCGTAGCAGACGGCTACACCTTC. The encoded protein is CASSVDLFVADGYTF.

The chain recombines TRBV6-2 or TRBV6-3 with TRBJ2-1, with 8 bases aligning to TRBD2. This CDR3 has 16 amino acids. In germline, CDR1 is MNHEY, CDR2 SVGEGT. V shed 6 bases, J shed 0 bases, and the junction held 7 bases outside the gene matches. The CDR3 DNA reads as TGTGCCAGCAGCTTTGTAGCGGGATTCTCCTACAATGAGCAGTTCTTC. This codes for CASSFVAGFSYNEQFF.

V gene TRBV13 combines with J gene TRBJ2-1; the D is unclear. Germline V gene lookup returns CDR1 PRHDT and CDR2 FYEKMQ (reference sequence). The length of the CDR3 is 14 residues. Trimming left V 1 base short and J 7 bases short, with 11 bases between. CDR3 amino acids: CASSLENYINEQFF. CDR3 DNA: TGTGCCAGCAGCTTAGAGAATTACATTAATGAGCAGTTCTTC.

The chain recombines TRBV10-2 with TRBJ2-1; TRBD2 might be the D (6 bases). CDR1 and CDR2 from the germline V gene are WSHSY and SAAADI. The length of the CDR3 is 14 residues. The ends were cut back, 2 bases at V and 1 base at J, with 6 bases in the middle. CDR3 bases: TGCGCCAGCAGTGAGGGGGGGTCCTACAATGAGCAGTTCTTC. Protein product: CASSEGGSYNEQFF.

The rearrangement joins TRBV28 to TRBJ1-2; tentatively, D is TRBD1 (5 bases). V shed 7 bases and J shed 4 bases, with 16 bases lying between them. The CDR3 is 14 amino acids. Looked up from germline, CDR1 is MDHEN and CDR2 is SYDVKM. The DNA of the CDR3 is TGTGCCAGCACAGAGACAGCATTCGGCTATGGCTACACCTTC. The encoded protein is CASTETAFGYGYTF.

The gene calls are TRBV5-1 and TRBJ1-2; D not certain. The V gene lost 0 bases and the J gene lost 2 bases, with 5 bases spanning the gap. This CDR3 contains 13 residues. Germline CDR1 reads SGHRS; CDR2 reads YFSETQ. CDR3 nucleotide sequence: TGCGCCAGCAGCTTGGCGGAGAACTATGGCTACACCTTC. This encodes CASSLAENYGYTF.

The CDR3 DNA reads as TGTGCCAGCTCACACGAGGCAGAGACCCAGTACTTC. It codes for CASSHEAETQYF. V is TRBV18 and J is TRBJ2-5; D call uncertain. This CDR3 region has 12 residues. The V end lost 4 bases, the J end lost 4 bases, and 7 bases lay between the germline ends. Germline values: CDR1 KGHSH, CDR2 LQKENI.

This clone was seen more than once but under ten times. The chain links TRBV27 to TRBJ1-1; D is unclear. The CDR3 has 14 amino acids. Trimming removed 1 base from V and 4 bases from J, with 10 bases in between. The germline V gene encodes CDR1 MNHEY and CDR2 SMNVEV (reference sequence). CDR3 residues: CASSLYGGGTEAFF. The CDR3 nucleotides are TGTGCCAGCAGTTTATATGGTGGCGGCACTGAAGCTTTCTTT.

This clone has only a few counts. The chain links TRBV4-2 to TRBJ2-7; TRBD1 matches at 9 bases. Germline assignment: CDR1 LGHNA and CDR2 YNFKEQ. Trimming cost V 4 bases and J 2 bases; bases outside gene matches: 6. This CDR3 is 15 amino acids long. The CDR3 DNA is TGTGCCAGCAGCCGGGGGACAGGGCCAACCTACGAGCAGTACTTC. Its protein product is CASSRGTGPTYEQYF.

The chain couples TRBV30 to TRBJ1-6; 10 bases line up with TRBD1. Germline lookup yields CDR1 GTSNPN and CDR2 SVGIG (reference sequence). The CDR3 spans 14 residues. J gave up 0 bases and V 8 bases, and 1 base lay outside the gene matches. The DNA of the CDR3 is TGTGCCGGGACAGGGGTCTCCTATAATTCACCCCTCCACTTT. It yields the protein CAGTGVSYNSPLHF. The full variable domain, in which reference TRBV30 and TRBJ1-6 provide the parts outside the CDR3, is SQTIHQWPATLVQPVGSPLSLECTVEGTSNPNLYWYRQAAGRGLQLLFYSVGIGQISSEVPQNLSASRPQDRQFILSSKKLLLSDSGFYLCAGTGVSYNSPLHFGNGTRLTVT.

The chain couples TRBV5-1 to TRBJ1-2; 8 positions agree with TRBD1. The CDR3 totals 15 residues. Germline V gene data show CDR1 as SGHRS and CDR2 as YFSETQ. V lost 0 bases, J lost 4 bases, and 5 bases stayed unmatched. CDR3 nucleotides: TGCGCCAGCAGCTTGGAGGCGACAGGGGTCTATGGCTACACCTTC. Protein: CASSLEATGVYGYTF.

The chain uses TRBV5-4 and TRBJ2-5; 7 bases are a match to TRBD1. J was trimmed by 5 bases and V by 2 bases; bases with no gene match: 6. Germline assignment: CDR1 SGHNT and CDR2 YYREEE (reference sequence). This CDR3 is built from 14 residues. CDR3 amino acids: CASSLQGSAETQYF. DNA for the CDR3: TGTGCCAGCAGCTTACAGGGGTCGGCCGAGACCCAGTACTTC.

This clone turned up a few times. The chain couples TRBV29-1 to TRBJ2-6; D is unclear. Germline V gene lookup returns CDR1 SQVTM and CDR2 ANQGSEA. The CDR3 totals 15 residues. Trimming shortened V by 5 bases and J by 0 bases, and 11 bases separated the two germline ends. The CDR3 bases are TGCAGCGTTATATTCGGTCACTCTGGGGCCAACGTCCTGACTTTC. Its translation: CSVIFGHSGANVLTF.

The CDR3 spells CASSLQYGGEQYF. The CDR3 coding sequence is TGTGCCAGCAGCTTACAGTACGGGGGTGAGCAGTACTTC. This sequence joins TRBV7-2 and TRBJ2-7, with D possibly being TRBD2 (6 bases). The CDR3 sequence is 13 residues long. The V gene lost 2 bases and the J gene lost 7 bases, with 12 bases spanning the gap. Looked up from germline, CDR1 is SGHTA and CDR2 is FQGNSA.

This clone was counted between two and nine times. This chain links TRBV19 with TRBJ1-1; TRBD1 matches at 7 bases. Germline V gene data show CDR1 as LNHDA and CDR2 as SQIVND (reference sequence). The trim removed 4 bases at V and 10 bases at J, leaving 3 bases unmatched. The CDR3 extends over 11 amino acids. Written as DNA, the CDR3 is TGTGCCAGTAGTAGGGCAGGGGGAGCTTTCTTT. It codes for CASSRAGGAFF. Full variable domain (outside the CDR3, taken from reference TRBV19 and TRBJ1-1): DGGITQSPKYLFRKEGQNVTLSCEQNLNHDAMYWYRQDPGQGLRLIYYSQIVNDFQKGDIAEGYSVSREKKESFPLTVTSAQKNPTAFYLCASSRAGGAFFGQGTRLTVV.

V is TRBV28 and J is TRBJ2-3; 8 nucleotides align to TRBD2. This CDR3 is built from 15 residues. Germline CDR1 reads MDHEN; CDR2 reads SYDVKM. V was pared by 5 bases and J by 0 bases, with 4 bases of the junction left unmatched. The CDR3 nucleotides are TGTGCCAGCAGTCGCGGGGGGCAGAGCACAGATACGCAGTATTTT. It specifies CASSRGGQSTDTQYF.

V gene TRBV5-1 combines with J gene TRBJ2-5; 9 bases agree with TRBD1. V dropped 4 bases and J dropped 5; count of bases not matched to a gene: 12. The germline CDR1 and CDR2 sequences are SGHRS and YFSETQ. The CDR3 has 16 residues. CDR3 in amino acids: CASSSFTGGVGETQYF. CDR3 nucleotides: TGCGCCAGCAGCAGCTTCACAGGGGGCGTCGGGGAGACCCAGTACTTC.

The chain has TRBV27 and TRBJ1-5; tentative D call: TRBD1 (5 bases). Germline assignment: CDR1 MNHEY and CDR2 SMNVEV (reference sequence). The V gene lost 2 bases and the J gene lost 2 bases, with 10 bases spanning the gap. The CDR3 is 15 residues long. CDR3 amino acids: CASSLKGLGNQPQHF. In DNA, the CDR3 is TGTGCCAGCAGTTTAAAGGGGCTCGGCAATCAGCCCCAGCATTTT.

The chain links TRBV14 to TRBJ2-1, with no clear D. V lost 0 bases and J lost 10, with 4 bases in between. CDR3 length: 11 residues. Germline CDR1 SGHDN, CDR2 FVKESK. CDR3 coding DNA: TGTGCCAGCAGCCAAGACTACGAGCAGTTCTTC. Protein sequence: CASSQDYEQFF. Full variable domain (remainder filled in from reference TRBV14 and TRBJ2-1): EAGVTQFPSHSVIEKGQTVTLRCDPISGHDNLYWYRRVMGKEIKFLLHFVKESKQDESGMPNNRFLAERTGGTYSTLKVQPAELEDSGVYFCASSQDYEQFFGPGTRLTVL.

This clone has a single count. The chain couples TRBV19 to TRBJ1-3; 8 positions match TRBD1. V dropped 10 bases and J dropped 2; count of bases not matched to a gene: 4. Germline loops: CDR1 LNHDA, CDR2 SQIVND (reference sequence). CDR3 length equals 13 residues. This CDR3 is CATPDRAGNTIYF. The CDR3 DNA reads TGTGCCACTCCGGACAGGGCTGGAAACACCATATATTTT. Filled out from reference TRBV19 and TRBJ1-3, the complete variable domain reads DGGITQSPKYLFRKEGQNVTLSCEQNLNHDAMYWYRQDPGQGLRLIYYSQIVNDFQKGDIAEGYSVSREKKESFPLTVTSAQKNPTAFYLCATPDRAGNTIYFGEGSWLTVV.

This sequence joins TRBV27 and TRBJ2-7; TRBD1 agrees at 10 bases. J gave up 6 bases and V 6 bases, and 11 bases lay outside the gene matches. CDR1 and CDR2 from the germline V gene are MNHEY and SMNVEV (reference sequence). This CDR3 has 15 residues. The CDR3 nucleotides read TGTGCCAGCAGCCCTATCGGGACAGGGGCCAGCGAGCAGTACTTC. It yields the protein CASSPIGTGASEQYF.